This T cell receptor (beta chain) appears in the sequencing data of a study of blood T cell repertoires in COVID-19. Study at large: From the United States, Italy and Spain came samples of acute and convalescent COVID-19. PBMCs, B-cell-depleted T cells, or T cells were the source of the cDNA or gDNA that made up the material.

Trimming at V came to 3 bases and at J to 8 bases, leaving 2 bases not matched to a gene. Germline loops: CDR1 SGHAT, CDR2 FQNNGV. CDR3 length equals 14 residues. How the authors handled the data: Nucleated cell counts were estimated from reference gene primer amplification. Only in-frame clones appear in the TCRdb table, and some are missing; sequencing was by immunoSEQ multiplex PCR. Clone size and V and J calls were adopted from that table, with D and trimming inferred from the DNA. The sample includes 75,000 to 80,000 clones, 88% of them seen just once. V is TRBV11-2 and J is TRBJ2-1; 12 bases match TRBD2. This receptor was obtained from a human donor in a cohort sampled during active COVID-19. The sequencing input was peripheral blood. In DNA, the CDR3 is TGTGCCAGCAGCTTGACTAGCGGGAGCTATGAGCAGTTCTTC. It encodes CASSLTSGSYEQFF.